This T cell receptor (beta chain) emerged from a study of blood T cell repertoires in COVID-19. This clone appeared a few times. The CDR3 contains 14 residues. The V and J ends lost 8 bases and 7 bases, in that order; junction bases with no gene match: 10. CDR1 SEHNR and CDR2 FQNEAQ come from the germline V gene (reference sequence). As processed by the authors: Reference gene primer amplification gave estimated nucleated cell counts. The protocol was immunoSEQ multiplex PCR, while the TCRdb copy is restricted to in-frame clones and leaves out a portion. For V, J and clone size, that table is used; D and trimming come from the DNA. The table lists around 220,000 clones, more than 70% of them singletons, with around 2% in the top ten.

The rearrangement joins TRBV7-9 to TRBJ2-1; 8 bases map to TRBD2. Sequenced material: peripheral blood. This clonotype originated in a woman aged 40 to 50 who had recovered from COVID-19. CDR3 nucleotide sequence: TGTGCCAGCCGCCTCCAGGGACTAGTGAATGAGCAGTTCTTC. It is translated as CASRLQGLVNEQFF.